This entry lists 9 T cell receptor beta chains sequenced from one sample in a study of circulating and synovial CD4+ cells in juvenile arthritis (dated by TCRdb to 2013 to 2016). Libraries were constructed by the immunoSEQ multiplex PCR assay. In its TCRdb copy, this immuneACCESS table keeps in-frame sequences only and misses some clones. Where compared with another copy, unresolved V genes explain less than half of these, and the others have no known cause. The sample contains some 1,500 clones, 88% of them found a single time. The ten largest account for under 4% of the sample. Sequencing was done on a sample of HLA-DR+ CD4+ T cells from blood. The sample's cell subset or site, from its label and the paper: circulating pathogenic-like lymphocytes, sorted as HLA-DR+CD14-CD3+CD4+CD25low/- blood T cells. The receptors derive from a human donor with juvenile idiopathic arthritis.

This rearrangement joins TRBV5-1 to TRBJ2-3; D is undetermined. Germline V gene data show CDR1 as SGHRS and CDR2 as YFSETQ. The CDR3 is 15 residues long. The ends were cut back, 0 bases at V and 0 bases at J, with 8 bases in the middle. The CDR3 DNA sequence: TGCGCCAGCAGCTTGGACCGAGCTAGCACAGATACGCAGTATTTT. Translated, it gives CASSLDRASTDTQYF.

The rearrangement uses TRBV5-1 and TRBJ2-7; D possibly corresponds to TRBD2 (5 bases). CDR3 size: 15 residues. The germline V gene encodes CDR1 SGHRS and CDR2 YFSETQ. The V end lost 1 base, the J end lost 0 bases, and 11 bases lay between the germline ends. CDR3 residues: CASSLRESPSYEQYF. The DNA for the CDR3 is TGCGCCAGCAGCTTGCGGGAATCCCCCTCCTACGAGCAGTACTTC.

CDR3 residues: CASSFATGTRGGNEQFF. The CDR3 bases are TGTGCCAGCAGTTTTGCGACCGGGACTAGGGGTGGGAATGAGCAGTTCTTC. This chain joins TRBV28 and TRBJ2-1; 8 nucleotides align to TRBD2. CDR3 length: 17 amino acids. The germline V gene encodes CDR1 MDHEN and CDR2 SYDVKM. V was pared by 3 bases and J by 7 bases, with 14 bases of the junction left unmatched. The full variable domain, rest sourced from reference TRBV28 and TRBJ2-1, is DVKVTQSSRYLVKRTGEKVFLECVQDMDHENMFWYRQDPGLGLRLIYFSYDVKMKEKGDIPEGYSVSREKKERFSLILESASTNQTSMYLCASSFATGTRGGNEQFFGPGTRLTVL.

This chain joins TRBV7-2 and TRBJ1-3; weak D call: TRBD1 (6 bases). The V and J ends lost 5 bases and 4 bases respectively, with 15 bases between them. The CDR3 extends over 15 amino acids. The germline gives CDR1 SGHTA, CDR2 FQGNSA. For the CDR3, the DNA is TGTGCCAGCAGCACTACGTGGGGGCCCGGAAACACCATATATTTT. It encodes CASSTTWGPGNTIYF. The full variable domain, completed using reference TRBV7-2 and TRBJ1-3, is GAGVSQSPSNKVTEKGKDVELRCDPISGHTALYWYRQSLGQGLEFLIYFQGNSAPDKSGLPSDRFSAERTGGSVSTLTIQRTQQEDSAVYLCASSTTWGPGNTIYFGEGSWLTVV.

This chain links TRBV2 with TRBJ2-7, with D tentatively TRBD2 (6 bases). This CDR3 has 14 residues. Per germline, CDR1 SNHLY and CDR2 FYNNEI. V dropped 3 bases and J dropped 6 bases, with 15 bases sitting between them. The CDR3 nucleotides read TGTGCCAGCAGTGACCCGACTAGAGACGTCGAGCAGTACTTC. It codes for CASSDPTRDVEQYF.

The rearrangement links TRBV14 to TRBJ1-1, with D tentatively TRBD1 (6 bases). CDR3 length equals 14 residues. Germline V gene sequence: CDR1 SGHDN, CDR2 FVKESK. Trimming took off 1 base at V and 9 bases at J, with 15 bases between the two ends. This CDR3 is CASSQAQPGQKAFF. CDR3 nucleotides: TGTGCCAGCAGCCAAGCACAACCCGGACAGAAAGCTTTCTTT.

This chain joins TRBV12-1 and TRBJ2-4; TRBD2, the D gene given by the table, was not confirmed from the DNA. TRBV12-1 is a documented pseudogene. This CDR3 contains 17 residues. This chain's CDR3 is CASSPPRPAGVQNIQYF. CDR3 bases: TGTGCCAGCAGCCCCCCCCGGCCAGCGGGAGTACAGAACATTCAGTACTTC.

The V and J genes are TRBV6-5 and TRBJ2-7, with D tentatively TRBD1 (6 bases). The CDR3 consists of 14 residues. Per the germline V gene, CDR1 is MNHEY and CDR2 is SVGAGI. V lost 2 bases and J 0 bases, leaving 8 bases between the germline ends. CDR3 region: CASSYGTTSYEQYF. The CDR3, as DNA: TGTGCCAGCAGTTACGGGACAACCTCCTACGAGCAGTACTTC.

CDR3 in DNA: TGCGCCAGCTCGGATCCGACTAGCGGGCAAGAGACCCAGTACTTC. It translates to CASSDPTSGQETQYF. The genes are TRBV5-1 and TRBJ2-5; 10 nucleotides line up with TRBD2. The CDR3 runs 15 residues. Losses at the gene ends were 7 bases for V and 2 bases for J; bases not matched to a gene: 8. The germline V gene encodes CDR1 SGHRS and CDR2 YFSETQ.